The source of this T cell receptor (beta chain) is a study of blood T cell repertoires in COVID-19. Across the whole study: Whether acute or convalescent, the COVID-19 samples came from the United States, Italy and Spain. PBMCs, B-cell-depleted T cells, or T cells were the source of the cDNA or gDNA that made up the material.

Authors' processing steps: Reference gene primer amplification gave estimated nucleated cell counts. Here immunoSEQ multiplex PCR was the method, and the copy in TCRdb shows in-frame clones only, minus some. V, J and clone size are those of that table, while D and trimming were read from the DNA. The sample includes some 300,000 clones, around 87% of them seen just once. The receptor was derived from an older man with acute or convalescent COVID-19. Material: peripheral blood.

CDR3 sequence: CASSPMSGVGAGANVLTF. CDR3 bases: TGTGCCAGCTCACCAATGTCTGGGGTCGGGGCTGGGGCCAACGTCCTGACTTTC. The chain recombines TRBV18 with TRBJ2-6; TRBD2 might be the D (5 bases). This CDR3 has 18 amino acids. CDR1 is KGHSH, CDR2 LQKENI, per germline. V shed 2 bases and J shed 2 bases, with 16 bases lying between them.